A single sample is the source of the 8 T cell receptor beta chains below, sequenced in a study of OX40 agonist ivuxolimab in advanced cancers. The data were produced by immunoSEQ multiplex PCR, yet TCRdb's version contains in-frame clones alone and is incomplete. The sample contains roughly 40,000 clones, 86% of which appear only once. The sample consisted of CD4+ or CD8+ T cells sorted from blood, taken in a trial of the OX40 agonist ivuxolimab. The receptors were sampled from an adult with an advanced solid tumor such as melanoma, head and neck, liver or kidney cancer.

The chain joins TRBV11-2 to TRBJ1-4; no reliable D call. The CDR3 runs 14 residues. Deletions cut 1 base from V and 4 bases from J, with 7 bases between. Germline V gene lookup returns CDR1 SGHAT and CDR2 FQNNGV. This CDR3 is CASSLVDNNEKLFF. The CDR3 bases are TGTGCCAGCAGCTTAGTGGATAATAATGAAAAACTGTTTTTT. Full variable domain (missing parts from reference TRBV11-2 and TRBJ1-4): EAGVAQSPRYKIIEKRQSVAFWCNPISGHATLYWYQQILGQGPKLLIQFQNNGVVDDSQLPKDRFSAERLKGVDSTLKIQPAKLEDSAVYLCASSLVDNNEKLFFGSGTQLSVL.

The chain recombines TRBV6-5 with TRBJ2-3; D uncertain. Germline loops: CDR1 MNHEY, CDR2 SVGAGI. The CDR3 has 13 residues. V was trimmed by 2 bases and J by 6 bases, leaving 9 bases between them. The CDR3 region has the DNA TGTGCCAGCAGTTACGGGGTTTGGGATACGCAGTATTTT. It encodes CASSYGVWDTQYF.

CDR3 in DNA: TGCGCCAGCAGCCAAGTTCCACAATCTGGGATGCACTATGGCTACACCTTC. This encodes CASSQVPQSGMHYGYTF. This rearrangement joins TRBV4-3 to TRBJ1-2; D call uncertain. The CDR3 has 17 residues. Deletions cut 1 base from V and 3 bases from J, with 18 bases between. Germline lookup yields CDR1 LGHNA and CDR2 YSLEER.

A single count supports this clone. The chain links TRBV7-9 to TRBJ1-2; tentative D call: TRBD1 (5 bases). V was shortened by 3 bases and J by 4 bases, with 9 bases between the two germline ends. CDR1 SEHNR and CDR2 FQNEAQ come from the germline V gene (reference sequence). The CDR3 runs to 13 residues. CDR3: CASSLGQIYGYTF. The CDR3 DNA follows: TGTGCCAGCAGCTTGGGGCAGATCTATGGCTACACCTTC.

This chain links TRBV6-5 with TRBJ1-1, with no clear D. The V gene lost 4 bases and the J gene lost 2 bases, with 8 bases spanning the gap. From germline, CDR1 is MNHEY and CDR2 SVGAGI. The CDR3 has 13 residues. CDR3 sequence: CASSSDINTEAFF. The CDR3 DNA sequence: TGTGCCAGCAGTTCCGACATAAACACTGAAGCTTTCTTT.

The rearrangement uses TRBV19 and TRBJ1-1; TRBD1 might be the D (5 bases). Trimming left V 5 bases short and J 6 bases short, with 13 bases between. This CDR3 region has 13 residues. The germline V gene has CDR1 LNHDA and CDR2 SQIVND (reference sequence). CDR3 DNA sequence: TGTGCCAGTAGTTCCTTTGAGGGGCCTGAAGCTTTCTTT. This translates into CASSSFEGPEAFF.

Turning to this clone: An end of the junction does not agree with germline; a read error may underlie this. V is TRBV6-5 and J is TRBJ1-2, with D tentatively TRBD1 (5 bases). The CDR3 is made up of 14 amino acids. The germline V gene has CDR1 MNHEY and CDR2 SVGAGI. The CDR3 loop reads CASSESGTYYGYTF. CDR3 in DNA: TGTGCCAGCAGTGAATCCGGGACTTACTACGGCTACACCTTC.

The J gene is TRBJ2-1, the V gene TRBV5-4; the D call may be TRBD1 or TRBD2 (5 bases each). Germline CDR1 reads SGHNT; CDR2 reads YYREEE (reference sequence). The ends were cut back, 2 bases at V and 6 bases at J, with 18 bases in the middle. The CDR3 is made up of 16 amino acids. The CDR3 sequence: CASSFSGSEGSNEQFF. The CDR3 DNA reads TGTGCCAGCAGCTTCTCGGGATCTGAGGGGAGCAATGAGCAGTTCTTC. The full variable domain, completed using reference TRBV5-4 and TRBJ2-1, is ETGVTQSPTHLIKTRGQQVTLRCSSQSGHNTVSWYQQALGQGPQFIFQYYREEENGRGNFPPRFSGLQFPNYSSELNVNALELDDSALYLCASSFSGSEGSNEQFFGPGTRLTVL.